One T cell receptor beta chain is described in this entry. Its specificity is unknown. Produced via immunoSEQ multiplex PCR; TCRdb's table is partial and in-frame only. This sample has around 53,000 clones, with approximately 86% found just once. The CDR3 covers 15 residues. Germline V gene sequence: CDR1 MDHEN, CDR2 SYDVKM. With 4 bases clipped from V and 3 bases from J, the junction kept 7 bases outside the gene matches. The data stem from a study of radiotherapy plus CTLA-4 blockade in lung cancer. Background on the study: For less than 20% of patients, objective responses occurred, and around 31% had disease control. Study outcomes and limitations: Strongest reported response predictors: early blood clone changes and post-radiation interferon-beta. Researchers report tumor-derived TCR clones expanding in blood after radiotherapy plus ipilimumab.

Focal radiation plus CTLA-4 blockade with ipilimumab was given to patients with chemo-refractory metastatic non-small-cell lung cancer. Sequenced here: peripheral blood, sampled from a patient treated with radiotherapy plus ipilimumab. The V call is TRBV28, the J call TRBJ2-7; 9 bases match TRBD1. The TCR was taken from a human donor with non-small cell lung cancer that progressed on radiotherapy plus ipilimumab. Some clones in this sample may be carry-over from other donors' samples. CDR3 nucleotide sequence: TGTGCCAGCAGTTCGGGACAGGGAGCCTTCTACGAGCAGTACTTC. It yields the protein CASSSGQGAFYEQYF.